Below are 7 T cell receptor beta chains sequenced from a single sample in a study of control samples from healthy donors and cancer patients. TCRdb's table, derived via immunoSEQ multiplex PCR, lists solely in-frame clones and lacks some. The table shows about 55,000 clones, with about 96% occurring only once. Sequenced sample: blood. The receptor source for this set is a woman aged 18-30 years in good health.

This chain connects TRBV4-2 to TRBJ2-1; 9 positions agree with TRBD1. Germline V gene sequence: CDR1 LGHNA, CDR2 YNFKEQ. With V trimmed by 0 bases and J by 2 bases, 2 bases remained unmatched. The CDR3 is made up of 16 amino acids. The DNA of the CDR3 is TGTGCCAGCAGCCAAGACGGGGACAGGGCCTACAATGAGCAGTTCTTC. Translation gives CASSQDGDRAYNEQFF.

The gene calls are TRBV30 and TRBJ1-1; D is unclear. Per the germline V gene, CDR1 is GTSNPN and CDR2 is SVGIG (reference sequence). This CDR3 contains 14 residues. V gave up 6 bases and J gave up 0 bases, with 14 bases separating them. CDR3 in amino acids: CACSQAIMNTEAFF. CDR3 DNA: TGTGCCTGTAGCCAGGCCATCATGAACACTGAAGCTTTCTTT. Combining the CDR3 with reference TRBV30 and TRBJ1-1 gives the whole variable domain SQTIHQWPATLVQPVGSPLSLECTVEGTSNPNLYWYRQAAGRGLQLLFYSVGIGQISSEVPQNLSASRPQDRQFILSSKKLLLSDSGFYLCACSQAIMNTEAFFGQGTRLTVV.

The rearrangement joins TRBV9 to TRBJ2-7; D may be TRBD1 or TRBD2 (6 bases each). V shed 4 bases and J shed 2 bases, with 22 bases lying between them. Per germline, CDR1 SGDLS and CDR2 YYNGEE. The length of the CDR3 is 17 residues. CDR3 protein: CASSPPRERGDPYEQYF. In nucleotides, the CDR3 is TGTGCCAGCAGCCCCCCAAGGGAGAGGGGGGATCCCTACGAGCAGTACTTC.

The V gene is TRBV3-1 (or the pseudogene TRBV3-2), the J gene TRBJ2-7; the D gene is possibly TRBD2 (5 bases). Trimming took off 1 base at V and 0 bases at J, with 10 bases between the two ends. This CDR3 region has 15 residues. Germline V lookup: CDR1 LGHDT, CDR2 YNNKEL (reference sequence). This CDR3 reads CASSQGSVSSYEQYF. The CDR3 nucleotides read TGTGCCAGCAGCCAAGGTAGCGTTAGCTCCTACGAGCAGTACTTC.

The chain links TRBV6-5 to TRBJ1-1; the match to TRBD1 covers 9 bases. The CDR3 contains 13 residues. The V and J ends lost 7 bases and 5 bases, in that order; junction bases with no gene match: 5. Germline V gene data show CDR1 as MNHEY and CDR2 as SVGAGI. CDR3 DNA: TGTGCCAGCAATATACAGGGGGCAACTGAAGCTTTCTTT. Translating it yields CASNIQGATEAFF.

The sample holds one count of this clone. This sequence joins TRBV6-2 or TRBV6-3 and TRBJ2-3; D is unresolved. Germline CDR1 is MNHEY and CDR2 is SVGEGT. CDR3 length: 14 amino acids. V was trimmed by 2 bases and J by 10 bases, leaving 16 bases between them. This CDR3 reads CASSYASARWAQYF. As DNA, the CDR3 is TGTGCCAGCAGTTACGCGTCCGCCCGGTGGGCGCAGTATTTT.

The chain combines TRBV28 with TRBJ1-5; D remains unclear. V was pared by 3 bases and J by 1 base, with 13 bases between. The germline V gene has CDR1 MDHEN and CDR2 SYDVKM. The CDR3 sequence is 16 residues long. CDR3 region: CASSFPPDMSNQPQHF. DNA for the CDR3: TGTGCCAGCAGTTTCCCCCCGGATATGAGCAATCAGCCCCAGCATTTT.